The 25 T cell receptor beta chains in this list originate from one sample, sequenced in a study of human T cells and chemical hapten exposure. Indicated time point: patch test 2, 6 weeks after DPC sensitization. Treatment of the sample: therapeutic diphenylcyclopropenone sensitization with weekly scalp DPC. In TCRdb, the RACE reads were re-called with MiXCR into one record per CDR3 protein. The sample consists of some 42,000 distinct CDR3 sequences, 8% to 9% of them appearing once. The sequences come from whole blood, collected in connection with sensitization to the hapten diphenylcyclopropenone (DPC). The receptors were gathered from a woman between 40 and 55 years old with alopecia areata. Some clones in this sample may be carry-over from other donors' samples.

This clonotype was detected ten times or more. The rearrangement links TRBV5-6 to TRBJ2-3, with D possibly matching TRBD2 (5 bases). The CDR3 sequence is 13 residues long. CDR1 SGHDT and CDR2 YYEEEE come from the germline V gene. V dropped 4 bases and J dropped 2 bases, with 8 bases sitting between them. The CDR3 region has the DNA TGTGCCAGCAGCGAGGGAGACACAGATACGCAGTATTTT. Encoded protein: CASSEGDTDTQYF.

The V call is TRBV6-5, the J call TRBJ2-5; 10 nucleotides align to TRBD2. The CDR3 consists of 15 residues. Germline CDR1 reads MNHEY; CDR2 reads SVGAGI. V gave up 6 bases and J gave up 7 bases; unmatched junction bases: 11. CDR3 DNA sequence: TGTGCCAGCAGCCCATCCGGGACTAGCGACGGGACCCAGTACTTC. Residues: CASSPSGTSDGTQYF.

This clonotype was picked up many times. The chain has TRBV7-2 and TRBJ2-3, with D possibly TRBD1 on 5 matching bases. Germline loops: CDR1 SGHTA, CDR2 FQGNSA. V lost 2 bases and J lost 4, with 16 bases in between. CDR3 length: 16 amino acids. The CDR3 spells CASSLYRAQGSDTQYF. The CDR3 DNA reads TGTGCCAGCAGCTTATATAGGGCGCAGGGATCAGATACGCAGTATTTT.

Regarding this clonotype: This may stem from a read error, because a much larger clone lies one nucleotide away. DNA of the CDR3: TGCGCCAGCAGCTTGGTCCAGGGGAACTCTGGAAACACCGTATATTTT. This encodes CASSLVQGNSGNTVYF. The chain links TRBV5-1 to TRBJ1-3; the D gene is possibly TRBD1 (6 bases). The length of the CDR3 is 16 residues. Germline values: CDR1 SGHRS, CDR2 YFSETQ.

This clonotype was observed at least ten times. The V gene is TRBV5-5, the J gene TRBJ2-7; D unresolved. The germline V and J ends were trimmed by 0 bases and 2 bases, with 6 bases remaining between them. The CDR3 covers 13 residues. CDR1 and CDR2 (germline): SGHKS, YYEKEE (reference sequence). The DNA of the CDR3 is TGTGCCAGCAGCTTGGTTCCAGCCTACGAGCAGTACTTC. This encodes CASSLVPAYEQYF. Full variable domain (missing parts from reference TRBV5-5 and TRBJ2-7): DAGVTQSPTHLIKTRGQQVTLRCSPISGHKSVSWYQQVLGQGPQFIFQYYEKEERGRGNFPDRFSARQFPNYSSELNVNALLLGDSALYLCASSLVPAYEQYFGPGTRLTVT.

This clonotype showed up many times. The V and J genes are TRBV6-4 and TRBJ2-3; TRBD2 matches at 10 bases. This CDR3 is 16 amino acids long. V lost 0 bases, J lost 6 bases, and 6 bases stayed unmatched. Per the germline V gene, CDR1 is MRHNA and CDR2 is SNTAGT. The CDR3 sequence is CASSDSIAGGVDTQYF. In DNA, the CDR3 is TGTGCCAGCAGTGACTCGATAGCGGGGGGTGTTGATACGCAGTATTTT.

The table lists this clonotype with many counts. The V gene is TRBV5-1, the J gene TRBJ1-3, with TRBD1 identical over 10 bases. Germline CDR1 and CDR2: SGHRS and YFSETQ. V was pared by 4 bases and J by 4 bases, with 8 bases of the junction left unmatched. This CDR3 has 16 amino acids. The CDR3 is CASSETTGGQGNTIYF. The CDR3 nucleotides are TGCGCCAGCAGCGAAACGACAGGGGGCCAAGGAAACACCATATATTTT.

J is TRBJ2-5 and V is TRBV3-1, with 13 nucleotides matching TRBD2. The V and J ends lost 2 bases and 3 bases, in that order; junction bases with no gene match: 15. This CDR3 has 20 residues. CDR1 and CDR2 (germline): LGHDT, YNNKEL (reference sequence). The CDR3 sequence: CASSQNLLILGLAGEETQYF. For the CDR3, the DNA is TGTGCCAGCAGCCAAAACCTCTTGATCCTAGGACTAGCGGGGGAAGAGACCCAGTACTTC.

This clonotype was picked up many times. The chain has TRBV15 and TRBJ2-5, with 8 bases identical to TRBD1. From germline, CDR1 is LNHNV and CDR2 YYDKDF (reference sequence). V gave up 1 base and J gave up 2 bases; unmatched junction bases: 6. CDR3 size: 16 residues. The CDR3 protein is CATSRGYGDRQETQYF. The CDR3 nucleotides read TGTGCCACCAGCAGAGGTTATGGGGACAGGCAAGAGACCCAGTACTTC.

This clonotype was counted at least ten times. The CDR3 nucleotides are TGTGCCAGTAGTACCGGACAGGGCGTGGGCTACACCTTC. This gives the protein CASSTGQGVGYTF. This chain uses TRBV19 with TRBJ1-2; 8 bases agree with TRBD1. Germline CDR1 reads LNHDA; CDR2 reads SQIVND (reference sequence). The CDR3 is 13 residues long. V trimming: 4 bases; J trimming: 8 bases; junction bases outside the gene matches: 6.

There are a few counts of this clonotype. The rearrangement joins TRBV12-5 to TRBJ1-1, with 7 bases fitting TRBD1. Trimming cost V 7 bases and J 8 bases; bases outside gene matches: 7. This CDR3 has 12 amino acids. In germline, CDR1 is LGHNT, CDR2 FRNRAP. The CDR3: CASAQTGSEAFF. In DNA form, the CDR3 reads TGTGCTAGTGCCCAGACAGGGTCAGAAGCTTTCTTT.

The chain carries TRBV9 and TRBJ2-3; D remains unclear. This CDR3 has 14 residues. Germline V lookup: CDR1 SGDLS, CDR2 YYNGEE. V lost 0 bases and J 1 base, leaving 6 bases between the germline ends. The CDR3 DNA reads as TGTGCCAGCAGCGTAGATGGGGGCACAGATACGCAGTATTTT. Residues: CASSVDGGTDTQYF.

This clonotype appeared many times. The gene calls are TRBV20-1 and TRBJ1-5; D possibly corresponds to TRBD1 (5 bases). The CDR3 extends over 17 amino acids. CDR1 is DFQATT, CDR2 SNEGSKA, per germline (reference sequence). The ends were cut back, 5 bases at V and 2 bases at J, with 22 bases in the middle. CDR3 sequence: CSAPDGHSLVGNQPQHF. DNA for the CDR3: TGCAGTGCTCCCGATGGACACTCCTTAGTGGGCAATCAGCCCCAGCATTTT.

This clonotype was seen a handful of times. CDR3 in DNA: TGCAGCGTTGCTGGGTCCTATTACGAGCAGTACTTC. Translating it yields CSVAGSYYEQYF. The V and J genes are TRBV29-1 and TRBJ2-7; D remains unclear. The CDR3 runs to 12 residues. Germline V gene sequence: CDR1 SQVTM, CDR2 ANQGSEA. Trimming cost V 4 bases and J 4 bases, with 11 bases left between them.

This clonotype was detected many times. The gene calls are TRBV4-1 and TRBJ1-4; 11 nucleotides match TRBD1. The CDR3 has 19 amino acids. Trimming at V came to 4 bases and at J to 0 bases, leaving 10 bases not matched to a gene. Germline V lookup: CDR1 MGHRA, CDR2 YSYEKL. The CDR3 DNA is TGCGCCAGCAGCCCCCCGCGGGGACAGGGGGTTCCAACTAATGAAAAACTGTTTTTT. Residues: CASSPPRGQGVPTNEKLFF.

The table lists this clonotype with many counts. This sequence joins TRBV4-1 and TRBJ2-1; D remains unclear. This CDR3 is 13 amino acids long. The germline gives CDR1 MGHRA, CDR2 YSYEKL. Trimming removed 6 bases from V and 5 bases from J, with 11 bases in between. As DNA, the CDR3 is TGCGCCAGCAGGAGTACGTTGAACAATGAGCAGTTCTTC. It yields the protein CASRSTLNNEQFF.

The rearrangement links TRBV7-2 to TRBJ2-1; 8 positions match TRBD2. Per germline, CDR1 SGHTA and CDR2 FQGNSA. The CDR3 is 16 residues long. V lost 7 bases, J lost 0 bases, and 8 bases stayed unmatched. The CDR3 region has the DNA TGTGCCAGCACCCCCGGGGGGGGAAGCTCCTACAATGAGCAGTTCTTC. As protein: CASTPGGGSSYNEQFF.

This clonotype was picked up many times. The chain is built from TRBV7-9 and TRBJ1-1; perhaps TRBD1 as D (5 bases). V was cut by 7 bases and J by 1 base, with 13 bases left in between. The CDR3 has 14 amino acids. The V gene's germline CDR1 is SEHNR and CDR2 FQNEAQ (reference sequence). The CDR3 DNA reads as TGTGCCAGCACTCCCGGGGCATCGAACACTGAAGCTTTCTTT. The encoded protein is CASTPGASNTEAFF. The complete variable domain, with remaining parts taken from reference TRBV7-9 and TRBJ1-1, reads DTGVSQNPRHKITKRGQNVTFRCDPISEHNRLYWYRQTLGQGPEFLTYFQNEAQLEKSRLLSDRFSAERPKGSFSTLEIQRTEQGDSAMYLCASTPGASNTEAFFGQGTRLTVV.

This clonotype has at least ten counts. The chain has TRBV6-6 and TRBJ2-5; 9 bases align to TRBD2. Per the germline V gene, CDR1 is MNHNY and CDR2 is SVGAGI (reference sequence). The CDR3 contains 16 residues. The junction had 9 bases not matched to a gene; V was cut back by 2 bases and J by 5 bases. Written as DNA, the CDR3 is TGTGCCAGCAGTTACGATGGCGGGGGGGCCGAGGAGACCCAGTACTTC. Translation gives CASSYDGGGAEETQYF.

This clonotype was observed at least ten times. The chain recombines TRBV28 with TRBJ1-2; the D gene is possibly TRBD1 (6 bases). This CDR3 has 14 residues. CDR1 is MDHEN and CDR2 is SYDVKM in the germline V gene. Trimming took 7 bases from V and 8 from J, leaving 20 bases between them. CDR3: CASTRGGGLWGYTF. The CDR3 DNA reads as TGTGCCAGCACCAGAGGGGGAGGTCTATGGGGCTACACCTTC.

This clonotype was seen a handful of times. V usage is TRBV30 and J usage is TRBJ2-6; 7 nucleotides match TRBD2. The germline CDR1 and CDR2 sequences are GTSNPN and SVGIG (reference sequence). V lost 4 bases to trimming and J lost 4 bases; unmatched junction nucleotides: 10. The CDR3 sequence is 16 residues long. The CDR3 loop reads CAWTRQGLSGANVLTF. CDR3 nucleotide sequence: TGTGCCTGGACTCGGCAGGGACTATCCGGGGCCAACGTCCTGACTTTC.

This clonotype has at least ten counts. The CDR3 protein is CASSQGLAGGYEQYF. DNA for the CDR3: TGCGCCAGCAGCCAAGGACTAGCGGGGGGTTACGAGCAGTACTTC. This rearrangement joins TRBV4-1 to TRBJ2-7, with 13 bases that match TRBD2. The CDR3 runs 15 residues. Germline CDR1 and CDR2: MGHRA and YSYEKL. V was clipped by 1 base and J by 4 bases; unmatched bases: 1.

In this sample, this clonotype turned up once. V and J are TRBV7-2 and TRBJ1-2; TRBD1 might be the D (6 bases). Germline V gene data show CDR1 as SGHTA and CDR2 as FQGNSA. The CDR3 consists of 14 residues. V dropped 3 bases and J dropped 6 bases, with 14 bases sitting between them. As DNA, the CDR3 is TGTGCCAGCAGCTTGTTGGCAGGGGACCATGGCTACACCTTC. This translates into CASSLLAGDHGYTF.

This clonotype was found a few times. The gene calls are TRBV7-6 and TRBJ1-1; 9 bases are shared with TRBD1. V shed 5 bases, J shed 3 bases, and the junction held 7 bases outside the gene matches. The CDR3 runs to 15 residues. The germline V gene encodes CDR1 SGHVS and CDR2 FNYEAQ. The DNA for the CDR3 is TGTGCCAGCAGCCTGGGACAGGGATGGGACACTGAAGCTTTCTTT. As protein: CASSLGQGWDTEAFF.

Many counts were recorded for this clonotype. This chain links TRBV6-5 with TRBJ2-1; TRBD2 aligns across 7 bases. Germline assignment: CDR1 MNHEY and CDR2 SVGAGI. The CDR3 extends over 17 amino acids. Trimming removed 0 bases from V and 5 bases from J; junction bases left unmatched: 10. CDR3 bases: TGTGCCAGCAGTTACTCGATATATAGCGGGCCCAACAATGAGCAGTTCTTC. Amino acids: CASSYSIYSGPNNEQFF.